Following are 22 T cell receptor beta chains from one sample sequenced in a study of T cells in Graves' hyperthyroidism and ophthalmopathy. What was amplified from RNA transcripts were TCR beta CDR3 regions. TCR CDR3 underwent first-round RT-PCR with the HTBI primer set. Each CDR3 protein gets one entry after TCRdb re-called the multiplex PCR reads with MiXCR. This table has about 96,000 distinct CDR3 sequences, approximately 56% appearing once. Input material: blood. The origin of the receptors is a woman in her thirties or forties with Graves' hyperthyroidism.

This clonotype was observed many times. Here the CDR3 reads CASSEPGRNTEAFF. The CDR3 DNA reads TGTGCCAGCAGTGAACCGGGACGGAACACTGAAGCTTTCTTT. V is TRBV6-1 and J is TRBJ1-1; maybe TRBD1 (5 bases). V gave up 2 bases and J gave up 1 base, with 8 bases separating them. The germline V gene encodes CDR1 MNHNS and CDR2 SASEGT. The CDR3 runs 14 residues.

This clonotype has just one count. The junction and the germline gene differ at one end; a read error may be behind it. The J gene is TRBJ1-2, the V gene TRBV7-9; D not resolved. From germline, CDR1 is SEHNR and CDR2 FQNEAQ (reference sequence). This CDR3 region has 14 residues. The CDR3 sequence is CASSLTDGSYGHTF. The CDR3 DNA reads TGTGCCAGCAGCCTAACAGACGGGAGCTATGGCCACACCTTC. Together with reference TRBV7-9 and TRBJ1-2, the CDR3 gives the full variable domain: DTGVSQNPRHKITKRGQNVTFRCDPISEHNRLYWYRQTLGQGPEFLTYFQNEAQLEKSRLLSDRFSAERPKGSFSTLEIQRTEQGDSAMYLCASSLTDGSYGHTFGSGTRLTVV.

This chain connects TRBV7-9 to TRBJ1-1; D is possibly TRBD1 (5 bases). Trimming took off 3 bases at V and 2 bases at J, with 13 bases between the two ends. The length of the CDR3 is 15 residues. From germline, CDR1 is SEHNR and CDR2 FQNEAQ (reference sequence). CDR3 residues: CASSFGQGSNTEAFF. In DNA, the CDR3 is TGTGCCAGCAGCTTCGGGCAGGGATCCAACACTGAAGCTTTCTTT.

This clonotype appeared a single time. The V and J genes are TRBV25-1 and TRBJ1-1; D ambiguous. The CDR3 totals 14 residues. The germline CDR1 and CDR2 sequences are MGHDK and SYGVNS. In DNA, the CDR3 is TGTGCTAGAGATTGGCAAGGAGGATACACTGAAGCTTTCTTT. It yields the protein CARDWQGGYTEAFF.

The sample holds many counts of this clonotype. DNA for the CDR3: TGTGCCACCAGCGGTCGGGGTTGGCGGCAAGAGACCCAGTACTTC. As protein: CATSGRGWRQETQYF. The V and J genes are TRBV15 and TRBJ2-5, with a weak D call TRBD2 (5 bases). Germline loops: CDR1 LNHNV, CDR2 YYDKDF (reference sequence). The CDR3 covers 15 residues. Trimming took 5 bases from V and 2 from J, leaving 15 bases between them.

There are many counts of this clonotype. This chain joins TRBV2 and TRBJ1-1; no firm D call. CDR3 length equals 15 residues. V lost 6 bases, J lost 0 bases, and 14 bases lay in between. The germline V gene has CDR1 SNHLY and CDR2 FYNNEI. The CDR3: CASRSRAVMNTEAFF. CDR3 bases: TGTGCCAGCAGGAGCCGGGCGGTCATGAACACTGAAGCTTTCTTT.

The sample holds many counts of this clonotype. This chain links TRBV29-1 with TRBJ2-3, with D tentatively TRBD1 or TRBD2 (5 bases each). V lost 4 bases and J 3 bases, leaving 11 bases between the germline ends. This CDR3 contains 13 residues. Germline V gene lookup returns CDR1 SQVTM and CDR2 ANQGSEA. The CDR3 DNA sequence: TGCAGCGTTGGGGGACGCCGAACAGATACGCAGTATTTT. Translation: CSVGGRRTDTQYF.

This clonotype was found many times. The chain joins TRBV7-2 to TRBJ1-5; D is ambiguous. Germline V lookup: CDR1 SGHTA, CDR2 FQGNSA. The V and J ends lost 5 bases and 3 bases respectively, with 8 bases between them. The CDR3 covers 13 residues. CDR3 protein: CASSPRTNQPQHF. CDR3 coding DNA: TGTGCCAGCAGCCCCCGGACCAATCAGCCCCAGCATTTT.

The chain joins TRBV3-1 to TRBJ2-7; 7 bases fit TRBD2. CDR1 LGHDT and CDR2 YNNKEL come from the germline V gene (reference sequence). This CDR3 has 15 residues. Losses at the gene ends were 6 bases for V and 0 bases for J; bases not matched to a gene: 8. Written as DNA, the CDR3 is TGTGCCAGCAGTCCTCGGGGAGGGGCCTCCTACGAGCAGTACTTC. Protein product: CASSPRGGASYEQYF.

This clonotype was counted ten times or more. The chain links TRBV7-2 to TRBJ1-2; the D gene is possibly TRBD1 (6 bases). Germline-derived CDR1 and CDR2 are SGHTA and FQGNSA. Trimming pared 4 bases from V and 8 bases from J, leaving 14 bases between. The CDR3 runs to 13 residues. For the CDR3, the DNA is TGTGCCAGCAGCTCCGGGACACTTGAAGGCTACACCTTC. As protein: CASSSGTLEGYTF. Drawing the rest from reference TRBV7-2 and TRBJ1-2, the complete variable domain is GAGVSQSPSNKVTEKGKDVELRCDPISGHTALYWYRQSLGQGLEFLIYFQGNSAPDKSGLPSDRFSAERTGGSVSTLTIQRTQQEDSAVYLCASSSGTLEGYTFGSGTRLTVV.

The chain carries TRBV20-1 and TRBJ1-4, with 7 positions matching TRBD1. The trim removed 5 bases at V and 5 bases at J, leaving 11 bases unmatched. There are 15 residues in the CDR3. The germline CDR1 and CDR2 sequences are DFQATT and SNEGSKA (reference sequence). CDR3 amino acids: CSAPEAGQINEKLFF. The CDR3 DNA reads TGCAGTGCTCCCGAGGCGGGACAGATAAATGAAAAACTGTTTTTT.

With respect to this clonotype: Since a much larger clone is just one base distant, this may be a read error. This chain joins TRBV20-1 and TRBJ2-2; perhaps D is TRBD1 or TRBD2 (6 bases each). This CDR3 comprises 15 residues. Germline CDR1 is DFQATT and CDR2 is SNEGSKA (reference sequence). The CDR3 loop reads CSARGKRGNTGGLFF. The CDR3 coding sequence is TGCAGTGCTAGGGGGAAAAGGGGGAACACCGGGGGGCTGTTTTTT.

Concerning this clonotype itself: Its ends do not fully match the called genes, so a read error is possible. The V call is TRBV10-2, the J call TRBJ2-3; 9 bases map to TRBD2. Germline CDR1 and CDR2: WSHSY and SAAADI. The CDR3 is 16 amino acids. The CDR3 region is CARSDPGLASLDTQYF. CDR3 nucleotide sequence: TGCGCCCGCAGTGATCCTGGACTAGCGAGCCTTGATACGCAGTATTTT.

Worth noting for this clonotype: A read error is likely, as this CDR3 ends without the conserved phenylalanine or tryptophan. It is unclear where the CDR3 begins or ends on the DNA, so no DNA is shown, and the CDR3 is as TCRdb lists it. The rearrangement links TRBV2 to TRBJ1-6. The length of the CDR3 is 10 amino acids, counting both ends. Per the germline V gene, CDR1 is SNHLY and CDR2 is FYNNEI. CDR3 residues: CASSESVLLG.

This chain links TRBV6-6 with TRBJ1-2; the match to TRBD1 covers 7 bases. The V segment lost 7 bases and the J segment 3 bases; nucleotides outside the gene matches: 11. The CDR3 contains 15 residues. The germline gives CDR1 MNHNY, CDR2 SVGAGI (reference sequence). The CDR3 spells CASILGGAADYGYTF. CDR3 nucleotide sequence: TGTGCCAGCATCCTAGGGGGCGCAGCGGACTATGGCTACACCTTC.

As regards this clonotype: The germline gene is not matched at one end of the junction; a read error may be the cause. The chain recombines TRBV2 with TRBJ1-5; maybe TRBD1 (5 bases). The CDR3 runs 16 residues. Germline V CDR1 and CDR2: SNHLY, FYNNEI. The CDR3 DNA is TGTGCCAGCAGAGAAGGGACGGGGTGGAGCAATCAGCCCGAGCATTTT. Amino acid sequence: CASREGTGWSNQPEHF.

With regard to this clonotype: It is unclear where the CDR3 begins or ends on the DNA, so no DNA is shown, and the CDR3 is as TCRdb lists it. This sequence joins TRBV29-1 and TRBJ2-2; the table's D call, TRBD1, has no DNA check behind it. CDR1 is SQVTM and CDR2 is ANQGSEA in the germline V gene. The CDR3 sequence runs 15 residues, both termini included. The CDR3 is CSVGTGTDNTGELYF.

This clonotype was recorded at least ten times. The chain uses TRBV2 and TRBJ2-2; the match to TRBD2 covers 13 bases. The trim removed 2 bases at V and 6 bases at J, leaving 3 bases unmatched. The CDR3 extends over 16 amino acids. CDR1 and CDR2 (germline): SNHLY, FYNNEI. DNA for the CDR3: TGTGCCAGCAGTGAATCGGGACTAGCGGGATCCGGGGAGCTGTTTTTT. This gives the protein CASSESGLAGSGELFF.

CDR3 DNA sequence: TGCAGCGCCAGCAGCCAGGGACCGACCCAAGAGACCCAGTACTTC. It translates to CSASSQGPTQETQYF. The V gene is TRBV29-1, the J gene TRBJ2-5; D is tentatively TRBD1 or TRBD2 (5 bases each). CDR3 length: 15 residues. Trimming took 7 bases from V and 1 from J, leaving 19 bases between them. Germline CDR1 and CDR2: SQVTM and ANQGSEA.

The V and J genes are TRBV20-1 and TRBJ2-7; TRBD2 aligns across 8 bases. Germline assignment: CDR1 DFQATT and CDR2 SNEGSKA (reference sequence). The CDR3 is 15 residues long. Germline trimming cut 3 bases from V and 6 bases from J; bases unmatched to any gene: 13. The CDR3 loop reads CSARTGGRAAGEQYF. In nucleotides, the CDR3 is TGCAGTGCTAGGACGGGAGGGAGGGCTGCGGGCGAGCAGTACTTC.

This clonotype has ten or more counts. The chain recombines TRBV7-8 with TRBJ1-2; 7 bases map to TRBD1. The CDR3 totals 16 residues. The germline V gene has CDR1 SGHVS and CDR2 FQNEAQ. Trimming removed 1 base from V and 7 bases from J; junction bases left unmatched: 12. The CDR3, as DNA: TGTGCCAGCAGCTTAGACGGGAGAGGGGGCGCGGGTGGCTACACCTTC. It is translated as CASSLDGRGGAGGYTF.

This clonotype was seen many times. The CDR3 sequence: CSAREWDRGAETQYF. The CDR3, as DNA: TGCAGTGCTAGAGAGTGGGACAGGGGTGCCGAGACCCAGTACTTC. V usage is TRBV20-1 and J usage is TRBJ2-5, with 10 bases fitting TRBD1. Germline values: CDR1 DFQATT, CDR2 SNEGSKA (reference sequence). Trimming removed 0 bases from V and 5 bases from J; junction bases left unmatched: 6. CDR3 length: 15 residues.